This entry concerns a single TCR beta chain. Its specific antigen is unknown. Base qualities are missing; no much larger clone stands one base away. The sample originates from a study of blood T cell repertoires in COVID-19 (TCRdb year 2020). Some background on the complete study: Samples from collaborators originated in the United States, Italy and Spain and spanned both the acute and convalescent phases of COVID-19. The repertoires were made available in a free public database intended to serve as a resource for research on the immune response to SARS-CoV-2. HLA class I and class II types, where available, came from metadata supplied by the sample provider rather than from assay-based typing. Samples came from the ongoing ImmuneRACE study (first 160 participants) plus 1,254 subjects from 6 global collaborators. Sample metadata almost always included a de-identified subject ID, COVID-19 status, age in years and sex. The prospective study material was composed of cDNA or gDNA derived from T cells, B-cell-depleted T cells, or PBMCs. Deeply sampled blood TCRbeta repertoires from subjects exposed to, actively infected with, or recovered from COVID-19 were included in the dataset. Overall study results and their limits: The amount of clinical and demographic metadata varied by source and participant and was provided uncurated.

The immunoSEQ Assay, a bias-controlled multiplex PCR, was used to amplify TCRbeta CDR3 regions from genomic DNA. The original pipeline was this. Nucleated cell counts per sample were estimated from amplification of reference gene primers within the assay. To quantify the absolute abundance of each unique TCRbeta CDR3 rearrangement, sequence reads were collapsed and filtered. For each sample, productive Simpson clonality was calculated as the square root of Simpson's diversity index across productive rearrangements. TCRdb took this table from immuneACCESS and kept in-frame rearrangements with V and J called. Such tables lack part of the clones; where checked against another copy, unresolved V genes explain under half of the gap, and the rest is unexplained. That table furnishes V, J and clone size, whereas the DNA furnished D and trimming. The sample data list more than 200,000 clones, and around four fifths of these were observed just once. The ten largest clones add up to around 8.1% of the sample.

The collaborating institutions used their own protocols to collect whole blood in K2EDTA tubes. For TCRbeta analysis, collaborators shipped samples in one of three forms: frozen whole blood, isolated PBMCs, or DNA extracted from either of those sample types. V loses 4 bases at its end and J loses 10 bases; junction bases beyond the gene matches: 13. The CDR3 has 16 amino acids, counting the end cysteine and phenylalanine. Just the 48-base CDR3 DNA is kept, in frame starting at base 1. CDR1 and CDR2, looked up from the germline V gene, are LGHNA and YSLEER. The sequence joins TRBV4-3 to TRBJ2-1, and TRBD1 aligns with 10 junction nucleotides. The clonotype was recovered from a man aged 35-49 years with active or convalescent COVID-19. Sequencing was performed on peripheral blood. The sequenced DNA is TGCGCCAGCAGCCGAGCCGGGACAGGGGCTTCGGGGGAGCAGTTCTTC. This sequence encodes CASSRAGTGASGEQFF.